This T cell receptor (beta chain) was identified during a study of OX40 agonist ivuxolimab in advanced cancers. Assay: immunoSEQ multiplex PCR; the TCRdb copy retains only in-frame clones and omits some. This sample yields approximately 58,000 clones, of which less than 90% are seen a single time; about 0.76% belongs to the top ten. A remark on this clone: The antigen is not known.

Systemic immunosuppression or a history of autoimmune disease excluded patients. Study-wide results and caveats: The average count of expanded clones was higher among CD8+ T cells than among CD4+.

Specimen: CD4+ or CD8+ T cells sorted from blood, collected in a trial of the OX40 agonist ivuxolimab. The receptor comes from an adult with an advanced solid tumor such as melanoma, head and neck, liver or kidney cancer.

CDR3 DNA: TGTGCCAGCGTAAGGGACAACCCTTCCTACAATGAGCAGTTCTTC. Translating gives CASVRDNPSYNEQFF. The rearrangement links TRBV7-2 to TRBJ2-1; TRBD1 might be the D (6 bases). Germline values: CDR1 SGHTA, CDR2 FQGNSA. V gave up 8 bases and J gave up 1 base, with 15 bases separating them. CDR3 length equals 15 residues.